This is a list of T cell receptor beta chains from one sample in a study of T cell responses to AZD1222 COVID-19 vaccine. Assay used: immunoSEQ multiplex PCR; TCRdb lists only in-frame clones, some missing. The table lists tens of thousands of clones, around 86% of them singletons. The sequences come from peripheral blood, collected on day 0 of AZD1222 vaccination. All receptors derive from an adult in good health. CDR3s include the opening cysteine and the closing phenylalanine or tryptophan. Each record gives: V gene, clone size, J gene, D gene, CDR3 protein, CDR3 DNA. A D gene is named only where the DNA matches it firmly. Clone size is given for some rows only: seen once, a few or many times, or a class if the clone is expanded.

v_call: TRBV5-1; clone_size: -; j_call: TRBJ2-1; d_call: TRBD2; cdr3_aa: CASSYPSPAGYNEQFF; cdr3_nt: TGCGCCAGCAGCTATCCATCCCCAGCGGGGTACAATGAGCAGTTCTTC
v_call: TRBV5-1; clone_size: -; j_call: TRBJ2-1; d_call: -; cdr3_aa: CASSLGGPRNEQFF; cdr3_nt: TGCGCCAGCAGCCTCGGGGGGCCCCGGAATGAGCAGTTCTTC
v_call: TRBV5-1; clone_size: -; j_call: TRBJ2-1; d_call: TRBD2; cdr3_aa: CASSSNRRLAGYNEQFF; cdr3_nt: TGCGCCAGCAGCTCAAATCGCCGACTAGCGGGCTACAATGAGCAGTTCTTC
v_call: TRBV24-1; clone_size: few; j_call: TRBJ2-2; d_call: -; cdr3_aa: CATDCPTANTGELFF; cdr3_nt: TGTGCCACCGACTGTCCTACCGCGAACACCGGGGAGCTGTTTTTT
v_call: TRBV5-1; clone_size: once; j_call: TRBJ2-7; d_call: -; cdr3_aa: CASSLPADEQYF; cdr3_nt: TGCGCCAGCAGCTTGCCGGCAGACGAGCAGTACTTC
v_call: TRBV21-1; clone_size: -; j_call: TRBJ1-5; d_call: -; cdr3_aa: CAIQNQPQHF; cdr3_nt: TGTGCCATCCAAAATCAGCCCCAGCATTTT
v_call: TRBV9; clone_size: -; j_call: TRBJ2-1; d_call: -; cdr3_aa: CASSVAPLAENNEQFF; cdr3_nt: TGTGCCAGCAGCGTAGCTCCACTAGCTGAAAACAATGAGCAGTTCTTC
v_call: TRBV2; clone_size: -; j_call: TRBJ1-2; d_call: -; cdr3_aa: CASRTDGSYGYTF; cdr3_nt: TGTGCCAGCAGGACCGACGGATCTTATGGCTACACCTTC
v_call: TRBV9; clone_size: -; j_call: TRBJ2-1; d_call: TRBD2; cdr3_aa: CASAPGLADHNEQFF; cdr3_nt: TGTGCCAGCGCCCCGGGACTAGCGGACCACAATGAGCAGTTCTTC
v_call: TRBV2; clone_size: few; j_call: TRBJ2-7; d_call: TRBD1; cdr3_aa: CASSGQGFYEQYF; cdr3_nt: TGTGCCAGTTCGGGACAGGGGTTCTACGAGCAGTACTTC
v_call: TRBV6-1; clone_size: -; j_call: TRBJ2-7; d_call: TRBD1; cdr3_aa: CASSEGAVGQGYF; cdr3_nt: TGTGCCAGCAGTGAAGGGGCAGTTGGACAGGGGTACTTC
v_call: TRBV6-1; clone_size: few; j_call: TRBJ2-7; d_call: TRBD1; cdr3_aa: CASSEGLTGTYEQYF; cdr3_nt: TGTGCCAGCAGTGAAGGGTTGACAGGGACCTACGAGCAGTACTTC
v_call: TRBV19; clone_size: -; j_call: TRBJ1-2; d_call: -; cdr3_aa: CASSSQGSYGYTF; cdr3_nt: TGTGCCAGTAGTTCGCAGGGATCCTATGGCTACACCTTC
v_call: TRBV5-1; clone_size: -; j_call: TRBJ2-7; d_call: -; cdr3_aa: CASSLGRQTYEQYF; cdr3_nt: TGCGCCAGCAGCTTGGGACGACAGACCTACGAGCAGTACTTC
v_call: TRBV7-2; clone_size: -; j_call: TRBJ2-1; d_call: TRBD2; cdr3_aa: CASSPGLAYNEQFF; cdr3_nt: TGTGCCAGCAGCCCGGGACTAGCATACAATGAGCAGTTCTTC
v_call: TRBV5-4; clone_size: -; j_call: TRBJ1-5; d_call: -; cdr3_aa: CASSFQGIQPQHF; cdr3_nt: TGTGCCAGCAGCTTTCAGGGGATTCAGCCCCAGCATTTT
v_call: TRBV19; clone_size: -; j_call: TRBJ2-7; d_call: -; cdr3_aa: CASSITVYSYEQYF; cdr3_nt: TGTGCCAGTAGTATAACAGTCTACTCCTACGAGCAGTACTTC
v_call: TRBV6-6; clone_size: once; j_call: TRBJ1-2; d_call: -; cdr3_aa: CASTTRGEVGYGYTF; cdr3_nt: TGTGCCAGCACTACAAGAGGGGAGGTAGGCTATGGCTACACCTTC
v_call: TRBV3-1/TRBV3-2; clone_size: -; j_call: TRBJ2-7; d_call: -; cdr3_aa: CASSQGETVRFEQYF; cdr3_nt: TGTGCCAGCAGCCAAGGGGAGACCGTACGATTCGAGCAGTACTTC
v_call: TRBV7-9; clone_size: -; j_call: TRBJ1-2; d_call: TRBD1; cdr3_aa: CASSLTGASGYTF; cdr3_nt: TGTGCCAGCAGCTTAACAGGGGCTTCTGGCTACACCTTC
v_call: TRBV5-1; clone_size: few; j_call: TRBJ2-2; d_call: -; cdr3_aa: CASSFFAWRQSTGELFF; cdr3_nt: TGCGCCAGCAGCTTCTTCGCTTGGCGCCAATCCACCGGGGAGCTGTTTTTT
v_call: TRBV10-1; clone_size: -; j_call: TRBJ1-6; d_call: -; cdr3_aa: CASSPGRNSPLHF; cdr3_nt: TGCGCCAGCAGCCCGGGACGTAATTCACCCCTCCACTTT
v_call: TRBV7-2; clone_size: -; j_call: TRBJ1-1; d_call: -; cdr3_aa: CASIPLGGQNTEAFF; cdr3_nt: TGTGCCAGCATTCCACTCGGGGGCCAGAACACTGAAGCTTTCTTT
v_call: TRBV27; clone_size: -; j_call: TRBJ2-1; d_call: -; cdr3_aa: CASSLVFPNEQFF; cdr3_nt: TGTGCCAGCAGTTTGGTATTCCCCAATGAGCAGTTCTTC
v_call: TRBV30; clone_size: -; j_call: TRBJ1-1; d_call: TRBD1; cdr3_aa: CAWSKRTGDTEAFF; cdr3_nt: TGTGCCTGGAGTAAAAGGACAGGGGACACTGAAGCTTTCTTT
v_call: TRBV6-5; clone_size: -; j_call: TRBJ1-2; d_call: -; cdr3_aa: CASRTETSRGYTF; cdr3_nt: TGTGCCAGCAGAACCGAGACGTCTCGAGGCTACACCTTC
v_call: TRBV2; clone_size: -; j_call: TRBJ2-7; d_call: -; cdr3_aa: CASSVGLEQYF; cdr3_nt: TGTGCCAGCAGTGTAGGGTTAGAGCAGTACTTC
v_call: TRBV6-5; clone_size: -; j_call: TRBJ2-7; d_call: -; cdr3_aa: CASSRARGMPEQYF; cdr3_nt: TGTGCCAGCAGCCGCGCAAGAGGGATGCCCGAGCAGTACTTC
v_call: TRBV2; clone_size: -; j_call: TRBJ2-3; d_call: TRBD2; cdr3_aa: CASSFGGSGRDTQYF; cdr3_nt: TGTGCCAGCAGTTTCGGCGGGAGTGGGCGAGATACGCAGTATTTT
v_call: TRBV7-9; clone_size: -; j_call: TRBJ2-7; d_call: -; cdr3_aa: CASSLDLEQYF; cdr3_nt: TGTGCCAGCAGCTTGGATCTCGAGCAGTACTTC
v_call: TRBV5-6; clone_size: -; j_call: TRBJ1-6; d_call: -; cdr3_aa: CASRDQVGGSYNSPLHF; cdr3_nt: TGTGCCAGCAGGGATCAGGTGGGGGGGTCCTATAATTCACCCCTCCACTTT
v_call: TRBV2; clone_size: once; j_call: TRBJ2-1; d_call: TRBD2; cdr3_aa: CASNAIRTSSNEQFF; cdr3_nt: TGTGCCAGCAACGCTATCCGGACTAGCAGCAATGAGCAGTTCTTC
v_call: TRBV24-1; clone_size: once; j_call: TRBJ2-1; d_call: -; cdr3_aa: CATRPAGPQSTEQFF; cdr3_nt: TGTGCCACCAGGCCAGCAGGGCCCCAGTCCACTGAGCAGTTCTTC
v_call: TRBV27; clone_size: once; j_call: TRBJ2-1; d_call: -; cdr3_aa: CASSLGSRRVVNEQFF; cdr3_nt: TGTGCCAGCAGTTTAGGTTCTCGCAGGGTCGTTAATGAGCAGTTCTTC
v_call: TRBV27; clone_size: -; j_call: TRBJ1-1; d_call: -; cdr3_aa: CASSETEAFF; cdr3_nt: TGTGCCAGCAGTGAGACTGAAGCTTTCTTT
v_call: TRBV2; clone_size: -; j_call: TRBJ1-3; d_call: TRBD1; cdr3_aa: CASRDRFSGNTIYF; cdr3_nt: TGTGCCAGCAGGGACAGGTTCTCTGGAAACACCATATATTTT
v_call: TRBV10-3; clone_size: -; j_call: TRBJ2-1; d_call: -; cdr3_aa: CAISEPPRGEQFF; cdr3_nt: TGTGCCATCAGTGAGCCCCCCCGGGGGGAGCAGTTCTTC
v_call: TRBV5-8; clone_size: -; j_call: TRBJ2-5; d_call: TRBD2; cdr3_aa: CASSLPRPSGLTQYF; cdr3_nt: TGTGCCAGCAGCTTGCCCCGGCCTAGCGGGCTGACCCAGTACTTC
v_call: TRBV5-1; clone_size: -; j_call: TRBJ1-1; d_call: -; cdr3_aa: CASSLEGELGNTEAFF; cdr3_nt: TGCGCCAGCAGCCTGGAGGGGGAGTTGGGGAACACTGAAGCTTTCTTT
v_call: TRBV30; clone_size: few; j_call: TRBJ1-1; d_call: -; cdr3_aa: CAWSRTVNTEAFF; cdr3_nt: TGTGCCTGGAGCCGGACGGTGAACACTGAAGCTTTCTTT
v_call: TRBV11-2; clone_size: -; j_call: TRBJ2-2; d_call: TRBD2; cdr3_aa: CASSFRVAGGPGGELFF; cdr3_nt: TGTGCCAGCAGCTTTAGGGTAGCGGGAGGGCCTGGCGGGGAGCTGTTTTTT
v_call: TRBV5-6; clone_size: few; j_call: TRBJ1-1; d_call: TRBD1; cdr3_aa: CASSFTTGGDEAFF; cdr3_nt: TGTGCCAGCAGCTTTACGACAGGGGGTGATGAAGCTTTCTTT
v_call: TRBV6-5; clone_size: -; j_call: TRBJ1-1; d_call: -; cdr3_aa: CASSSQGRGKAFF; cdr3_nt: TGTGCCAGCAGTTCGCAAGGACGGGGAAAAGCTTTCTTT
v_call: TRBV7-2; clone_size: -; j_call: TRBJ2-3; d_call: TRBD2; cdr3_aa: CASSLTSGFTDTQYF; cdr3_nt: TGTGCCAGCAGCTTGACTAGCGGATTCACAGATACGCAGTATTTT
v_call: TRBV3-1/TRBV3-2; clone_size: -; j_call: TRBJ2-2; d_call: -; cdr3_aa: CASSSDWARGGELFF; cdr3_nt: TGTGCCAGCAGCTCGGACTGGGCAAGAGGCGGGGAGCTGTTTTTT
v_call: TRBV19; clone_size: -; j_call: TRBJ2-5; d_call: -; cdr3_aa: CASSQQETQYF; cdr3_nt: TGTGCCAGTAGTCAGCAAGAGACCCAGTACTTC
v_call: TRBV10-3; clone_size: -; j_call: TRBJ2-6; d_call: -; cdr3_aa: CAISGEGGPGANVLTF; cdr3_nt: TGTGCCATCAGTGGGGAAGGGGGGCCTGGGGCCAACGTCCTGACTTTC
v_call: TRBV6-5; clone_size: -; j_call: TRBJ1-1; d_call: -; cdr3_aa: CASSTFDTEAFF; cdr3_nt: TGTGCCAGCAGTACTTTCGACACTGAAGCTTTCTTT
v_call: TRBV5-1; clone_size: -; j_call: TRBJ1-5; d_call: TRBD1; cdr3_aa: CASSLEGTGGVQPQHF; cdr3_nt: TGCGCCAGCAGCTTGGAAGGGACAGGGGGCGTTCAGCCCCAGCATTTT
v_call: TRBV28; clone_size: -; j_call: TRBJ2-6; d_call: TRBD1; cdr3_aa: CASNRAGTGNSGANVLTF; cdr3_nt: TGTGCCAGCAACCGAGCCGGGACAGGTAACTCTGGGGCCAACGTCCTGACTTTC